This T cell receptor (beta chain) was observed in a study of blood T cell repertoires in COVID-19. Study context: T cells, B-cell-depleted T cells, or PBMCs supplied cDNA or gDNA.

The assay was immunoSEQ multiplex PCR, and TCRdb's table has in-frame clones only and misses some. The sample carries approximately 150,000 clones, over 80% recorded once. Between the trimmed V and J ends, which lost 6 bases and 0 bases, there was a span of 9 bases. Germline-derived CDR1 and CDR2 are MGHDK and SYGVNS. The CDR3 spans 14 residues. This receptor was identified in a woman aged 45-65 years with acute or convalescent COVID-19. The chain has TRBV25-1 and TRBJ1-3, with D unclear. Material for sequencing was peripheral blood. CDR3 sequence reads: CASRASSSGNTIYF. In nucleotides, the CDR3 is TGTGCCAGCAGAGCAAGCTCCTCTGGAAACACCATATATTTT.